This passage covers 13 T cell receptor beta chains from one sample sequenced in a study of shared clonotypes between healthy human individuals. TCRdb keeps only in-frame clones here, not all; method: immunoSEQ multiplex PCR. The data contain fewer than 2.5 million clones, roughly 93% of them singletons. Sequenced: naive CD4+ T cells from PBMCs. Noted subset: CD45RA+ positively selected. The receptor source for this set is a man between 18 and 29 years old in good health. Some clones in this sample may be carry-over from other donors' samples.

The rearrangement uses TRBV7-8 and TRBJ2-7; D might be TRBD1 (5 bases). The CDR3 is 16 amino acids. With 5 bases removed from V and 5 bases from J, the gap between germline ends came to 22 bases. In germline, CDR1 is SGHVS, CDR2 FQNEAQ. The CDR3 DNA reads as TGTGCCAGCAGCAACAGAGTCGCGGACAACAAACACGAGCAGTACTTC. Residues: CASSNRVADNKHEQYF.

The V call is TRBV5-1, the J call TRBJ2-1; D uncertain. This CDR3 is built from 12 residues. Germline-derived CDR1 and CDR2 are SGHRS and YFSETQ. Trimming pared 2 bases from V and 12 bases from J, leaving 12 bases between. CDR3 region: CASSFAPRLQFF. In nucleotides, the CDR3 is TGCGCCAGCAGCTTTGCGCCACGGTTGCAGTTCTTC.

The chain joins TRBV2 to TRBJ2-5; the D is unclear. Trimming cost V 3 bases and J 2 bases, with 10 bases left between them. The CDR3 has 14 residues. Germline V CDR1 and CDR2: SNHLY, FYNNEI. CDR3 in DNA: TGTGCCAGCAGTGATTCGGGCTATCAAGAGACCCAGTACTTC. This codes for CASSDSGYQETQYF.

The CDR3 is CASSRQGGNTIYF. For the CDR3, the DNA is TGTGCCAGCTCCCGACAGGGAGGAAACACCATATATTTT. V is TRBV18 and J is TRBJ1-3; TRBD1 aligns across 7 bases. This CDR3 is 13 amino acids long. Germline loops: CDR1 KGHSH, CDR2 LQKENI. V was clipped by 6 bases and J by 4 bases; unmatched bases: 3.

The rearrangement joins TRBV28 to TRBJ2-5; 10 nucleotides match TRBD2. V was clipped by 6 bases and J by 5 bases; unmatched bases: 6. This CDR3 spans 14 amino acids. In germline, CDR1 is MDHEN, CDR2 SYDVKM. The CDR3 DNA reads as TGTGCCAGCAGACAGACTAGCGGGTGGGAGACCCAGTACTTC. The encoded protein is CASRQTSGWETQYF.

The chain employs TRBV6-1 and TRBJ2-1; 7 nucleotides match TRBD2. The CDR3 sequence is 19 residues long. Germline lookup yields CDR1 MNHNS and CDR2 SASEGT. J lost 10 bases, V lost 0 bases, and 21 bases had no gene match. The CDR3 protein is CASSEARRPTSRRGREQFF. In DNA, the CDR3 is TGTGCCAGCAGTGAAGCGCGTCGGCCGACTAGCCGGAGAGGCCGGGAGCAGTTCTTC.

This clone was found a few times. The same CDR3 can be traced to other DNA sequences in this sample. The J gene is TRBJ2-5, the V gene TRBV28; D not resolved. The V end was cut by 6 bases, the J end by 2 bases, with 4 bases between. The CDR3 length is 11 residues. Germline CDR1 is MDHEN and CDR2 is SYDVKM. In DNA, the CDR3 is TGTGCCAGCAGGCAGCAAGAGACCCAGTACTTC. Translated, it gives CASRQQETQYF.

The rearrangement links TRBV11-2 to TRBJ1-1; D uncertain. There are 13 residues in the CDR3. V dropped 5 bases and J dropped 4 bases, with 11 bases sitting between them. Germline CDR1 is SGHAT and CDR2 is FQNNGV. The CDR3: CASSPVRTTEAFF. In DNA, the CDR3 is TGTGCCAGCAGCCCCGTCCGGACCACTGAAGCTTTCTTT.

The gene calls are TRBV5-1 and TRBJ1-4; 8 nucleotides align to TRBD1. Germline trimming cut 0 bases from V and 3 bases from J; bases unmatched to any gene: 4. CDR1 is SGHRS, CDR2 YFSETQ, per germline. CDR3 length equals 16 residues. The chain's CDR3 is CASSLARGLANEKLFF. CDR3 coding DNA: TGCGCCAGCAGCTTGGCCAGGGGGCTAGCTAATGAAAAACTGTTTTTT.

The rearrangement joins TRBV7-2 to TRBJ2-7, with no clear D. Germline V CDR1 and CDR2: SGHTA, FQGNSA. Between the trimmed V and J ends, which lost 4 bases and 4 bases, there was a span of 8 bases. This CDR3 is 12 amino acids long. As DNA, the CDR3 is TGTGCCAGCAGCTACAGCCGGTACGAGCAGTACTTC. Translation: CASSYSRYEQYF.

This clone was counted only a few times. The chain joins TRBV4-1 to TRBJ1-5, with unresolved D. CDR3 length: 13 amino acids. CDR1 and CDR2 from the germline V gene are MGHRA and YSYEKL. V was shortened by 4 bases and J by 5 bases, with 9 bases between the two germline ends. DNA of the CDR3: TGCGCCAGCAGCCTTCAGAGGGATCAGCCCCAGCATTTT. Its protein product is CASSLQRDQPQHF.

CDR3: CASYPGTETYEQYF. In DNA form, the CDR3 reads TGTGCCAGCTACCCCGGGACGGAGACCTACGAGCAGTACTTC. V is TRBV28 and J is TRBJ2-7; D assignment may be TRBD1 or TRBD2 (5 bases each). V shed 8 bases and J shed 2 bases, with 16 bases lying between them. This CDR3 comprises 14 residues. Per germline, CDR1 MDHEN and CDR2 SYDVKM. The full variable domain, its missing parts supplied by reference TRBV28 and TRBJ2-7, is DVKVTQSSRYLVKRTGEKVFLECVQDMDHENMFWYRQDPGLGLRLIYFSYDVKMKEKGDIPEGYSVSREKKERFSLILESASTNQTSMYLCASYPGTETYEQYFGPGTRLTVT.

V and J are TRBV7-8 and TRBJ1-1; no clear D. The CDR3 extends over 15 amino acids. V lost 1 base and J 1 base, leaving 10 bases between the germline ends. The germline V gene has CDR1 SGHVS and CDR2 FQNEAQ. The CDR3 region has the DNA TGTGCCAGCAGCTTAGTTCGGTTAAAGAACACTGAAGCTTTCTTT. As protein: CASSLVRLKNTEAFF. Based on the CDR3 plus reference TRBV7-8 and TRBJ1-1, the full variable domain is GAGVSQSPRYKVAKRGQDVALRCDPISGHVSLFWYQQALGQGPEFLTYFQNEAQLDKSGLPSDRFFAERPEGSVSTLKIQRTQQEDSAVYLCASSLVRLKNTEAFFGQGTRLTVV.